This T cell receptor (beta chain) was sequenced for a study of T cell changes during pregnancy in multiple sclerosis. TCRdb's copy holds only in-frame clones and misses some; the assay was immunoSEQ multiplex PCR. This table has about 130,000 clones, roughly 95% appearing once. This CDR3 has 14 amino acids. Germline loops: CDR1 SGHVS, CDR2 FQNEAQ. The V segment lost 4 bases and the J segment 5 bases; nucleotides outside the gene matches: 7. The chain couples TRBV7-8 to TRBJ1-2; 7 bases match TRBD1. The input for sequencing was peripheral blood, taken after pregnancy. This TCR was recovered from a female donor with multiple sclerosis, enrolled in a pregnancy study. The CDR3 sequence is CASSSRDSSYGYTF. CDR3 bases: TGTGCCAGCAGCTCAAGGGACAGCTCATATGGCTACACCTTC. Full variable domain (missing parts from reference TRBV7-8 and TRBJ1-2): GAGVSQSPRYKVAKRGQDVALRCDPISGHVSLFWYQQALGQGPEFLTYFQNEAQLDKSGLPSDRFFAERPEGSVSTLKIQRTQQEDSAVYLCASSSRDSSYGYTFGSGTRLTVV.